These 21 T cell receptor beta chains were all obtained from the same sample, sequenced in a study of blood T cell repertoires in COVID-19. Clones were sequenced by immunoSEQ multiplex PCR, and TCRdb holds only the in-frame ones, with some missing. Here the sample spans 120,000 to 150,000 clones, more than 80% being singletons. Material for sequencing was peripheral blood. The receptor source for this set is a human donor in a cohort sampled during active COVID-19.

The V gene is TRBV5-4, the J gene TRBJ1-3; 8 bases align to TRBD1. Per germline, CDR1 SGHNT and CDR2 YYREEE (reference sequence). V shed 4 bases, J shed 4 bases, and the junction held 4 bases outside the gene matches. The CDR3 loop spans 14 amino acids. The CDR3 loop reads CASSRQGYGNTIYF. The CDR3 DNA sequence: TGTGCCAGCAGCCGACAGGGGTACGGAAACACCATATATTTT.

The CDR3 DNA is TGTGCCAGCAGCTCGCGGGAGGGGGCAATTTATGGCTACACCTTC. Its protein is CASSSREGAIYGYTF. V gene TRBV7-2 combines with J gene TRBJ1-2; TRBD1 matches at 7 bases. Germline CDR1 reads SGHTA; CDR2 reads FQGNSA. V gave up 4 bases and J gave up 5 bases; unmatched junction bases: 10. This CDR3 contains 15 residues.

This rearrangement joins TRBV9 to TRBJ2-2; D is ambiguous. Germline assignment: CDR1 SGDLS and CDR2 YYNGEE. V was pared by 4 bases and J by 3 bases, with 22 bases between. The CDR3 is made up of 18 amino acids. CDR3 in amino acids: CASSPRLISFLDTGELFF. As DNA, the CDR3 is TGTGCCAGCAGCCCCCGTCTAATATCTTTTCTAGACACCGGGGAGCTGTTTTTT.

V is TRBV25-1 and J is TRBJ1-1; 7 bases are a match to TRBD1. This CDR3 has 14 residues. Unmatched junction bases numbered 12, after V lost 3 bases and J lost 11 bases. Germline CDR1 reads MGHDK; CDR2 reads SYGVNS. The CDR3 bases are TGTGCCAGCAGTGACCCCCTTCAACAGGGGTATGCTTTCTTT. This gives the protein CASSDPLQQGYAFF.

This clone was counted once. This chain connects TRBV18 to TRBJ2-3; a weak D match, TRBD1 (6 bases). This CDR3 has 14 amino acids. V was pared by 4 bases and J by 0 bases, with 8 bases between. Germline V gene data show CDR1 as KGHSH and CDR2 as LQKENI. The CDR3 protein is CASSLGASTDTQYF. CDR3 DNA sequence: TGTGCCAGCTCACTGGGGGCTAGCACAGATACGCAGTATTTT.

The V call is TRBV21-1, the J call TRBJ1-5; the table calls TRBD1, which could not be checked here. TRBV21-1 counts as a pseudogene. The CDR3 covers 15 residues. In DNA, the CDR3 is TGTGCCAGCAGCAAGACAGGGGGTAGCAATCAGCCCCAGCATTTT. Protein sequence: CASSKTGGSNQPQHF.

The chain uses TRBV5-1 and TRBJ2-2, with D possibly being TRBD1 (5 bases). This CDR3 is 15 amino acids long. V lost 2 bases and J lost 1, with 9 bases in between. The germline V gene has CDR1 SGHRS and CDR2 YFSETQ. DNA of the CDR3: TGCGCCAGCAGCTTTACTACAGGGAACACCGGGGAGCTGTTTTTT. Translated, it gives CASSFTTGNTGELFF.

This clone was counted between two and nine times. The J gene is TRBJ1-5, the V gene TRBV6-5, with D possibly TRBD1 on 6 matching bases. The V end was cut by 6 bases, the J end by 7 bases, with 19 bases between. The CDR3 spans 15 residues. In germline, CDR1 is MNHEY, CDR2 SVGAGI. The CDR3 region has the DNA TGTGCCAGCAGACCGGGCCCAGGGGAGGGGCAGCCCCAGCATTTT. Residues: CASRPGPGEGQPQHF.

The rearrangement links TRBV6-5 to TRBJ2-3, with TRBD1 matching 7 bases. Unmatched junction bases numbered 10, after V lost 7 bases and J lost 3 bases. The germline CDR1 and CDR2 sequences are MNHEY and SVGAGI. The CDR3 totals 15 residues. The CDR3 is CASKGMRGPTDTQYF. The CDR3 DNA follows: TGTGCCAGCAAGGGAATGAGGGGGCCAACAGATACGCAGTATTTT.

In this sample, this clone turned up once. CDR3 in DNA: TGTGCCAGTAGCGAGGGGACAGGGAACTCCTACAATGAGCAGTTCTTC. Translated, it gives CASSEGTGNSYNEQFF. The J gene is TRBJ2-1, the V gene TRBV19, with 9 bases fitting TRBD1. The CDR3 loop spans 16 amino acids. Germline V gene data show CDR1 as LNHDA and CDR2 as SQIVND (reference sequence). With 6 bases clipped from V and 0 bases from J, the junction kept 6 bases outside the gene matches. Together with reference TRBV19 and TRBJ2-1, the CDR3 gives the full variable domain: DGGITQSPKYLFRKEGQNVTLSCEQNLNHDAMYWYRQDPGQGLRLIYYSQIVNDFQKGDIAEGYSVSREKKESFPLTVTSAQKNPTAFYLCASSEGTGNSYNEQFFGPGTRLTVL.

The rearrangement links TRBV4-1 to TRBJ2-6, with a weak D call TRBD2 (5 bases). CDR3 length: 16 amino acids. Germline CDR1 reads MGHRA; CDR2 reads YSYEKL. Trimming took off 4 bases at V and 2 bases at J, with 12 bases between the two ends. The CDR3: CASSPRSRAGANVLTF. The DNA for the CDR3 is TGCGCCAGCAGCCCTCGTTCGCGGGCTGGGGCCAACGTCCTGACTTTC.

This clone has only one observation. This chain links TRBV18 with TRBJ2-1; 7 bases are a match to TRBD1. With V trimmed by 3 bases and J by 0 bases, 2 bases remained unmatched. CDR1 and CDR2 from the germline V gene are KGHSH and LQKENI. The CDR3 runs to 15 residues. In DNA form, the CDR3 reads TGTGCCAGCTCACCGACAGGGAGCTCCTACAATGAGCAGTTCTTC. It codes for CASSPTGSSYNEQFF. Drawing the rest from reference TRBV18 and TRBJ2-1, the complete variable domain is NAGVMQNPRHLVRRRGQEARLRCSPMKGHSHVYWYRQLPEEGLKFMVYLQKENIIDESGMPKERFSAEFPKEGPSILRIQQVVRGDSAAYFCASSPTGSSYNEQFFGPGTRLTVL.

The chain employs TRBV2 and TRBJ2-2; D unclear. V dropped 4 bases and J dropped 2 bases, with 11 bases sitting between them. Germline V gives CDR1 SNHLY, CDR2 FYNNEI. The CDR3 is 15 residues long. CDR3 amino acids: CASSVSDLNTGELFF. DNA for the CDR3: TGTGCCAGCAGTGTGTCAGACTTAAACACCGGGGAGCTGTTTTTT. Full variable domain (outside the CDR3, taken from reference TRBV2 and TRBJ2-2): EPEVTQTPSHQVTQMGQEVILRCVPISNHLYFYWYRQILGQKVEFLVSFYNNEISEKSEIFDDQFSVERPDGSNFTLKIRSTKLEDSAMYFCASSVSDLNTGELFFGEGSRLTVL.

This chain joins TRBV5-4 and TRBJ1-1; D perhaps matches TRBD1 (5 bases). The V gene's germline CDR1 is SGHNT and CDR2 YYREEE (reference sequence). The length of the CDR3 is 14 residues. V was cut by 3 bases and J by 4 bases, with 13 bases left in between. CDR3 DNA sequence: TGTGCCAGCAGCTCACCCAGGGTATCCACTGAAGCTTTCTTT. Its translation is CASSSPRVSTEAFF.

The chain recombines TRBV9 with TRBJ2-1; TRBD2 matches 12 bases. With 0 bases clipped from V and 5 bases from J, the junction kept 6 bases outside the gene matches. The germline V gene has CDR1 SGDLS and CDR2 YYNGEE. The CDR3 contains 17 residues. The CDR3 region is CASSVALAGGIDNEQFF. CDR3 nucleotides: TGTGCCAGCAGCGTAGCCCTAGCGGGGGGGATTGACAATGAGCAGTTCTTC.

J is TRBJ2-7 and V is TRBV7-3, with D unclear. Germline assignment: CDR1 SGHTA and CDR2 FQGTGA. V was cut by 6 bases and J by 6 bases, with 15 bases left in between. This CDR3 has 13 residues. This CDR3 is CASSFTTGSEQYF. DNA of the CDR3: TGTGCCAGCAGTTTTACTACCGGTTCCGAGCAGTACTTC.

V and J are TRBV5-5 and TRBJ2-3; D perhaps matches TRBD2 (5 bases). CDR1 is SGHKS and CDR2 is YYEKEE in the germline V gene (reference sequence). The CDR3 has 19 amino acids. V was cut by 2 bases and J by 2 bases, with 24 bases left in between. The CDR3 nucleotides are TGTGCCAGCAGCTTAAGAATAACCGGACTTACAATTCTCACAGATACGCAGTATTTT. Amino acid sequence: CASSLRITGLTILTDTQYF.

This chain joins TRBV4-3 and TRBJ1-2; D uncertain. CDR1 and CDR2 from the germline V gene are LGHNA and YSLEER. V was clipped by 1 base and J by 2 bases, with 5 bases between them. The CDR3 has 13 residues. The CDR3 nucleotides read TGCGCCAGCAGCCAAGCCGGGAACTATGGCTACACCTTC. This codes for CASSQAGNYGYTF.

This clone showed up just a few times. The CDR3 reads CASNQGIGYGYTF. In DNA, the CDR3 is TGTGCCAGCAATCAGGGGATTGGCTATGGCTACACCTTC. This chain uses TRBV7-2 with TRBJ1-2; possible D gene TRBD1, 6 bases. The germline CDR1 and CDR2 sequences are SGHTA and FQGNSA. The CDR3 is 13 residues long. V lost 7 bases, J lost 4 bases, and 13 bases lay in between.

V gene TRBV3-1 (or the pseudogene TRBV3-2) combines with J gene TRBJ2-5; maybe TRBD1 (5 bases). The V and J ends lost 9 bases and 4 bases respectively, with 15 bases between them. The CDR3 consists of 13 residues. The V gene's germline CDR1 is LGHDT and CDR2 YNNKEL (reference sequence). In DNA, the CDR3 is TGTGCCAGTTCCTCAGGGTTTCGAGAGACCCAGTACTTC. Encoded protein: CASSSGFRETQYF.

The rearrangement links TRBV18 to TRBJ1-2; D uncertain. Trimming shortened V by 4 bases and J by 5 bases, and 14 bases separated the two germline ends. From germline, CDR1 is KGHSH and CDR2 LQKENI. The CDR3 runs to 14 residues. As DNA, the CDR3 is TGTGCCAGCTCACTAGCCAAAGGGAGTTATGGCTACACCTTC. This codes for CASSLAKGSYGYTF.